This TCR beta chain was found in a study of technical replicates of blood from several donors. This CDR3 has 15 residues. The germline gives CDR1 LNHDA, CDR2 SQIVND (reference sequence). J was trimmed by 6 bases and V by 1 base; bases with no gene match: 1. Produced via immunoSEQ multiplex PCR; TCRdb's table is partial and in-frame only. This table holds about 91,000 clones, 85% to 95% found once. This sequence joins TRBV19 and TRBJ2-1; 12 bases match TRBD2. The receptor comes from a human donor in good health. Sequencing input: T cells isolated from PBMCs. The CDR3 nucleotides read TGTGCCAGTAGTATAGCTAGCGGGAGGGTCAATGAGCAGTTCTTC. It specifies CASSIASGRVNEQFF.